This TCR beta chain was retrieved from a study of T cell changes during pregnancy in multiple sclerosis. Data came from immunoSEQ multiplex PCR; TCRdb stores just in-frame clones and leaves some out. The sample consists of about 54,000 clones, more than 90% of them appearing once. The V and J ends lost 6 bases and 10 bases, in that order; junction bases with no gene match: 10. CDR1 SGHDN and CDR2 FVKESK come from the germline V gene. This CDR3 has 15 residues. The sample consisted of peripheral blood, taken after pregnancy. V gene TRBV14 combines with J gene TRBJ1-6, with 9 bases fitting TRBD1. The TCR was taken from a female donor in good health, enrolled as a control in a pregnancy study. The CDR3 DNA reads as TGTGCCAGCAGTCGTACAGGGGGCCAAAGGTCACCCCTCCACTTT. Encoded protein: CASSRTGGQRSPLHF.